These T cell receptor beta chains were read from a single sample in a study of identical twins. TCRdb re-called the 5' RACE reads with MiXCR, one entry per CDR3 protein. Here the sample spans fewer than 650,000 distinct CDR3 sequences, around 7.5% being singletons. Another study also made use of these data, one on yellow fever vaccine responses in identical twins.

What was sequenced was PBMCs. The receptors stem from a woman younger than 35 in good health. The CDR3 runs from the conserved cysteine through the conserved F or W. D genes are given only for firm matches. Clone size is not always given. Where it is, it says once, few, many or a class for expanded clones.

j_call clone_size v_call d_call cdr3_nt cdr3_aa
TRBJ2-2 . TRBV7-9 . TGTGCCAGCAGCTATTTAGACAGCGGCGGGGAGCTGTTTTTT CASSYLDSGGELFF
TRBJ1-5 many TRBV12-3/TRBV12-4 . TGTGCCAGCAGTTTAGCGGTTGAGGGCGGCCAGCCCCAGCATTTT CASSLAVEGGQPQHF
TRBJ1-3 . TRBV29-1 . TGCAGCGTTGCTAAGTCTGGAAACACCATATATTTT CSVAKSGNTIYF
TRBJ2-3 few TRBV7-9 . TGTGCCAGCAGCCCCCAATATACGCAGTATTTT CASSPQYTQYF
TRBJ2-1 few TRBV12-3/TRBV12-4 . TGTGCCAGCAGTTTAGTAATCAGGGTCAACAATGAGCAGTTCTTC CASSLVIRVNNEQFF
TRBJ2-3 . TRBV5-6 TRBD2 TGTGCCAGCAGCTTGGAATTTGGACTAGCGGTTGCGGATACGCAGTATTTT CASSLEFGLAVADTQYF
TRBJ2-2 . TRBV2 . TGTGCCAGCGCGGGGACTTTGGGGACCGGGGAGCTGTTTTTT CASAGTLGTGELFF
TRBJ1-4 many TRBV29-1 TRBD1 TGCAGCGTTGCTCGAGACAGGGATGAAAAACTGTTTTTT CSVARDRDEKLFF
TRBJ2-1 many TRBV12-3/TRBV12-4 . TGTGCCAGCAGTTTCCCCCTCCCATACAATGAGCAGTTCTTC CASSFPLPYNEQFF
TRBJ1-1 few TRBV5-1 . TGCGCCAGCAAAGGCTATGGTACTGAAGCTTTCTTT CASKGYGTEAFF
TRBJ2-2 . TRBV28 TRBD1 TGTGCCAGCAGTTTGTGGCAGGGGGCAAACGGGGAGCTGTTTTTT CASSLWQGANGELFF
TRBJ2-7 . TRBV9 . TGTGCCAGCAGCGCCAGGCTGCAGGGCTACGAGCAGTACTTC CASSARLQGYEQYF
TRBJ1-6 few TRBV14 . TGTGCCAGCAGCCAACTCTTGGGACCCCTCCACTTT CASSQLLGPLHF
TRBJ1-1 few TRBV5-8 TRBD1 TGTGCCAGCTACCTGGGTGGGGGACAGGGACTAAATACTGAAGCTTTCTTT CASYLGGGQGLNTEAFF
TRBJ2-3 few TRBV5-1 . TGCGCCACCCTGATTCCGGGAATGACAGATACGCAGTATTTT CATLIPGMTDTQYF
TRBJ2-2 many TRBV29-1 . TGCAGCGCCCGCTGGTCTGAGGGGGACACCGGGGAGCTGTTTTTT CSARWSEGDTGELFF
TRBJ2-5 . TRBV5-1 . TGCGCCAGCAGTTTGGGCTACTCGTACCAAGAGACCCAGTACTTC CASSLGYSYQETQYF
TRBJ2-2 many TRBV24-1 TRBD1 TGTGCCACCTCAGGGGGTGGATCCGGGGAGCTGTTTTTT CATSGGGSGELFF
TRBJ1-2 . TRBV3-1 . TGTGCCAGCAGCCAAGCAGGGGACTATGGCTACACCTTC CASSQAGDYGYTF
TRBJ1-1 . TRBV5-6 . TGTGCCAGCAGCTTGATGGAGTACACTGAAGCTTTCTTT CASSLMEYTEAFF
TRBJ2-1 few TRBV7-7 TRBD1 TGTGCCAGCAGCACGGGACAGTCGAACAATGAGCAGTTCTTC CASSTGQSNNEQFF
TRBJ2-3 many TRBV20-1 TRBD2 TGCAGTGCTCCCGGGACTAGCTCAGGCACAGATACGCAGTATTTT CSAPGTSSGTDTQYF
TRBJ2-3 few TRBV18 . TGTGCCAGCTCAGCCACCCCCTCCACAGATACGCAGTATTTT CASSATPSTDTQYF
TRBJ1-5 few TRBV21-1 . TGTGCCAGCAGCCCAACTTCTTATCAGCCCCAGCATTTT CASSPTSYQPQHF
TRBJ2-1 few TRBV6-2/TRBV6-3 . TGTGCCAGCAGCCGGGCAGAGGTTCCGTCGGCCTACAATGAGCAGTTCTTC CASSRAEVPSAYNEQFF
TRBJ2-3 . TRBV14 . TGTGCCAGCAGCCAAGAAAGGGGCGCCCTAAGCACAGATACGCAGTATTTT CASSQERGALSTDTQYF
TRBJ2-1 many TRBV5-1 . TGCGCCAGCAGCTTGGCGGTGACGGCGCTCAATGAGCAGTTCTTC CASSLAVTALNEQFF
TRBJ2-1 . TRBV5-5 TRBD1 TGTGCCAGCAGCAACCGGGACAGGGTCGGCGATGAGCAGTTCTTC CASSNRDRVGDEQFF
TRBJ2-1 few TRBV4-1 TRBD2 TGCGCCAGCAGCCAGGGGGAGGGACCCCGGGGAATGAATGAGCAGTTCTTC CASSQGEGPRGMNEQFF
TRBJ2-2 . TRBV6-1 . TGTGCCAGCGGGACTTTCCCCGGGGAGCTGTTTTTT CASGTFPGELFF
TRBJ2-1 many TRBV7-9 . TGTGCCAGCAGCCCTTGGACGTATGAGCAGTTCTTC CASSPWTYEQFF
TRBJ2-1 few TRBV24-1 TRBD1 TGTGCCACCAGCCCCGGGACAGGGGTTTACAATGAGCAGTTCTTC CATSPGTGVYNEQFF
TRBJ2-6 . TRBV7-7 . TGTGCCAGCAGCCCAACATATGGGGCCAACGTCCTGACTTTC CASSPTYGANVLTF
TRBJ2-1 few TRBV24-1 . TGTGCCACCAGTAGTGATACTTACAATGAGCAGTTCTTC CATSSDTYNEQFF
TRBJ2-7 . TRBV5-5 . TGTGCCAGCACCCCGGAGGCGGGAACCTACGAGCAGTACTTC CASTPEAGTYEQYF
TRBJ1-2 many TRBV12-3/TRBV12-4 TRBD1 TGTGCCAGCACGGGGACAGGTTGGGGCTACACCTTC CASTGTGWGYTF
TRBJ2-3 many TRBV28 . TGTGCCATCAAGAGCTTTGCTGCTACAGATACGCAGTATTTT CAIKSFAATDTQYF
TRBJ1-2 few TRBV11-2 . TGTGCCAGCAGCCGTAATACCGGGACACGTACCTCCAACTATGGCTACACCTTC CASSRNTGTRTSNYGYTF
TRBJ2-7 . TRBV28 . TGTGCCACCGCATCCCTAGGCGAGCAGTACTTC CATASLGEQYF
TRBJ2-6 . TRBV5-1 . TGCGCCAGCGACAGCCTCTCTGGGGCCAACGTCCTGACTTTC CASDSLSGANVLTF
TRBJ2-2 many TRBV5-6 . TGTGCCAGCAGCTTGATCCTTGGGACGGCGAACACCGGGGAGCTGTTTTTT CASSLILGTANTGELFF